What follows are 9 T cell receptor beta chains derived from one specimen sequenced in a study of blood T cell repertoires in COVID-19. Clones were sequenced by immunoSEQ multiplex PCR, and TCRdb holds only the in-frame ones, with some missing. The data contain 200,000 to 250,000 clones, about four fifths of them singletons. Input material: peripheral blood. The receptors shown here come from a woman of 80 years or more with acute or convalescent COVID-19.

This chain links TRBV4-1 with TRBJ2-5; 9 nucleotides line up with TRBD2. V was clipped by 1 base and J by 5 bases; unmatched bases: 8. Germline V gives CDR1 MGHRA, CDR2 YSYEKL. The CDR3 is made up of 16 amino acids. Here the CDR3 reads CASSQGGGAFAETQYF. In DNA, the CDR3 is TGCGCCAGCAGCCAAGGCGGGGGGGCCTTCGCCGAGACCCAGTACTTC.

The chain has TRBV6-5 and TRBJ1-6; D call uncertain. The V end was cut by 6 bases, the J end by 0 bases, with 9 bases between. CDR1 and CDR2 (germline): MNHEY, SVGAGI. This CDR3 region has 15 residues. The CDR3 spells CASSPSSSYNSPLHF. CDR3 DNA: TGTGCCAGCAGCCCCTCGAGCTCCTATAATTCACCCCTCCACTTT.

This chain joins TRBV5-8 and TRBJ2-1; possible D gene TRBD2, 6 bases. The CDR3 length is 16 residues. V was shortened by 6 bases and J by 9 bases, with 25 bases between the two germline ends. Germline V gives CDR1 SGHTS, CDR2 YDEGEE. The CDR3 sequence: CASTLRSSARAVEQFF. CDR3 nucleotides: TGTGCCAGCACCCTACGCTCTAGCGCAAGAGCGGTTGAGCAGTTCTTC.

This chain links TRBV5-4 with TRBJ1-6; TRBD1 might be the D (6 bases). The V end lost 4 bases, the J end lost 4 bases, and 12 bases lay between the germline ends. Germline CDR1 reads SGHNT; CDR2 reads YYREEE (reference sequence). The CDR3 is 15 amino acids. CDR3 amino acids: CASSPGGTYNSPLHF. The CDR3 DNA follows: TGTGCCAGCAGCCCGGGGGGGACATATAATTCACCCCTCCACTTT. Combining the CDR3 with reference TRBV5-4 and TRBJ1-6 gives the whole variable domain ETGVTQSPTHLIKTRGQQVTLRCSSQSGHNTVSWYQQALGQGPQFIFQYYREEENGRGNFPPRFSGLQFPNYSSELNVNALELDDSALYLCASSPGGTYNSPLHFGNGTRLTVT.

The CDR3 region is CASSPRGAGVPGEQYF. The CDR3 DNA follows: TGTGCCAGCAGCCCCCGGGGAGCGGGGGTCCCTGGGGAGCAGTACTTC. The chain combines TRBV13 with TRBJ2-7; 8 bases match TRBD2. Trimming removed 5 bases from V and 7 bases from J; junction bases left unmatched: 16. The CDR3 is 16 amino acids. Looked up from germline, CDR1 is PRHDT and CDR2 is FYEKMQ (reference sequence).

The CDR3 DNA sequence: TGTGCCAGCAGTTTATCCACAGTTGGTTCATCACCCCTCCACTTT. Its protein product is CASSLSTVGSSPLHF. V gene TRBV27 combines with J gene TRBJ1-6; D uncertain. The V end was cut by 0 bases, the J end by 10 bases, with 13 bases between. Germline V gene lookup returns CDR1 MNHEY and CDR2 SMNVEV (reference sequence). CDR3 length: 15 amino acids.

V usage is TRBV10-3 and J usage is TRBJ2-7; the match to TRBD1 covers 8 bases. The trim removed 7 bases at V and 3 bases at J, leaving 5 bases unmatched. Germline assignment: CDR1 ENHRY and CDR2 SYGVKD. The CDR3 length is 13 residues. The CDR3 is CAIMSGTGYEQYF. DNA of the CDR3: TGTGCCATCATGTCCGGGACAGGCTACGAGCAGTACTTC.

The chain combines TRBV5-1 with TRBJ1-1; D is undetermined. The CDR3 runs 15 residues. Germline V gene lookup returns CDR1 SGHRS and CDR2 YFSETQ. Trimming removed 4 bases at V and 2 bases at J, with 15 bases between. CDR3 nucleotides: TGCGCCAGCAGCCCCAACCGCGGCAGCAACACTGAAGCTTTCTTT. Translation: CASSPNRGSNTEAFF.

V and J are TRBV6-5 and TRBJ1-1; 11 nucleotides line up with TRBD1. The CDR3 is made up of 15 amino acids. Germline CDR1 and CDR2: MNHEY and SVGAGI. Trimming cost V 7 bases and J 4 bases; bases outside gene matches: 8. The DNA of the CDR3 is TGTGCCAGCACCCTCGTGGGGACAGGGGGCACTGAAGCTTTCTTT. This codes for CASTLVGTGGTEAFF.